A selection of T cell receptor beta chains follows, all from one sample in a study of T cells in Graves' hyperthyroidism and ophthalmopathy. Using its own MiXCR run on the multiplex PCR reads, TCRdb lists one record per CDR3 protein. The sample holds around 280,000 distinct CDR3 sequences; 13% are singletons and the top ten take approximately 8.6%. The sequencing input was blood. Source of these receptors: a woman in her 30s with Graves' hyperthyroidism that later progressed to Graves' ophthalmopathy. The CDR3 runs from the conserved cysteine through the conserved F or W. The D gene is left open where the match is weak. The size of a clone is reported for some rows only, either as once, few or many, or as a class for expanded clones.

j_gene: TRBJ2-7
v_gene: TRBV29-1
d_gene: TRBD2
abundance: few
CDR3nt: TGCAGCGTTGAAAGCGGGGGCTCCTACGAGCAGTACTTC
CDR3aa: CSVESGGSYEQYF

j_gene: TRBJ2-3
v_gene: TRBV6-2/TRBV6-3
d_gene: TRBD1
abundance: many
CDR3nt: TGTGCCAGCAGCACCGGGACAGGGGAAACAGATACGCAGTATTTT
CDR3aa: CASSTGTGETDTQYF

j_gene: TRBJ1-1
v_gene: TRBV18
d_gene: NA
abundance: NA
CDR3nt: TGTGCCAGCTCACCAGATCCGGGGGGCACTGAAGCTTTCTTT
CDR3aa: CASSPDPGGTEAFF

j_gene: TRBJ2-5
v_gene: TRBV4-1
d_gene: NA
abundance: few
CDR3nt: TGCGCCAGCAGCCAAGAGGGCAGGGGGAGGGAGACCCAGTACTTC
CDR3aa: CASSQEGRGRETQYF

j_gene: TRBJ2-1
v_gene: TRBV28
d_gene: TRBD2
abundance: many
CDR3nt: TGTGCCAGCAGTTTTCGTGGTAGCGGGTACAATGAGCAGTTCTTC
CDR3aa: CASSFRGSGYNEQFF

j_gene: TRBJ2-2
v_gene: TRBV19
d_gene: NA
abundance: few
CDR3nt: TGTGCCAGTAGGGCCATGAGGGATGCGAGGAACACCGGGGAGCTGTTTTTT
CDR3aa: CASRAMRDARNTGELFF

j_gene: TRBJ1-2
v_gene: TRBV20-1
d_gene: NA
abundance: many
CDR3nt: TGCAGTGCTAGCCCCGGGCGACGGTGCTATGGCTACACCTTC
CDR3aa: CSASPGRRCYGYTF

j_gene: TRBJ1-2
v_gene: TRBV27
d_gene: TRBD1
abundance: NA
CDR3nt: TGTGCCAGCAGCCGGACAGGACCCTCCTATGGCTACACCTTC
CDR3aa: CASSRTGPSYGYTF

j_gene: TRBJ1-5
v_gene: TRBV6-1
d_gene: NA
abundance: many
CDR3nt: TGTGCCAGCAGTCTCACTGGGGGCAATCAGCCCCAGCATTTT
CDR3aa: CASSLTGGNQPQHF

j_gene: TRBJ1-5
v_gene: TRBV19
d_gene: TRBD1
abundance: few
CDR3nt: TGTGCCAGTAGTTCCGACAGGGAATTACTAAATCAGCCCCAGCATTTT
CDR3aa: CASSSDRELLNQPQHF

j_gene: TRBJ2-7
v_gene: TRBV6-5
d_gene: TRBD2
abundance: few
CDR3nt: TGTGCCGGCAGTTCCATGGGACTAGCGGGAATCGAGCAGTACTTC
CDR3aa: CAGSSMGLAGIEQYF

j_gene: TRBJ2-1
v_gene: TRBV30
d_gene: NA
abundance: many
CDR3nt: TGTGCCTGGAGTGTACCCGAGAGATCCTACAATGAGCAGTTCTTC
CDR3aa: CAWSVPERSYNEQFF

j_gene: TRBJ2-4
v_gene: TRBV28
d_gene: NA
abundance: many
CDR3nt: TGTGCCAGCAGTTCCGCTGGGGGGCCGAAAAACATTCAGTACTTC
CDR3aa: CASSSAGGPKNIQYF

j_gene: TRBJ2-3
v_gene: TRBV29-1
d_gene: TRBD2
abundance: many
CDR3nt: TGCAGCGTCGGGACTAGCGGGAGTTTAACAGATACGCAGTATTTT
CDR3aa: CSVGTSGSLTDTQYF

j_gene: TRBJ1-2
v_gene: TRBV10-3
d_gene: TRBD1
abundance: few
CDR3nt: TGTGCCATCAGTGCGAAGGGGGCGGACAATGGCTACACCTTC
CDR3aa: CAISAKGADNGYTF

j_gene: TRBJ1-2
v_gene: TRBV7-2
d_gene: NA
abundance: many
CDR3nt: TGTGCCAGCAGCCTCAGCGGGGGGACGTGGGGCTACACCTTC
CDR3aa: CASSLSGGTWGYTF

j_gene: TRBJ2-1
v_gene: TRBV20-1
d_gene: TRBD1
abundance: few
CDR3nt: TGCAGTTTGCAACGACAGGGTTCCTACAATGAGCAGTTCTTC
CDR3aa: CSLQRQGSYNEQFF

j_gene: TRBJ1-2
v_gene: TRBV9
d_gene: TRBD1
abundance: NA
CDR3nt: TGTGCCAGCAGCGTAGGGGACAGTAACTATGGCTACACCTTC
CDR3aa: CASSVGDSNYGYTF

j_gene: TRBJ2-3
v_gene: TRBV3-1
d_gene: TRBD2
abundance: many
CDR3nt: TGTGCCAGCAGCCAAGCGACTCTAGCGGGTAGCACAGATACGCAGTATTTT
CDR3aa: CASSQATLAGSTDTQYF

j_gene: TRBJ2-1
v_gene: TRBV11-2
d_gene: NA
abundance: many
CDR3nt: TGTGCCAGCGCCGAGGAGTACTACAATGAGCAGTTCTTC
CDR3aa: CASAEEYYNEQFF

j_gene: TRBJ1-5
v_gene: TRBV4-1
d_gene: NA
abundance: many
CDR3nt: TGCGCCAGCAGCCAAGACAGGGTCCGGGCTCAGCCCCAGCATTTT
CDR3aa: CASSQDRVRAQPQHF

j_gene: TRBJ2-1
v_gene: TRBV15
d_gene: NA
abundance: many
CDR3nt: TGTGCCACCAGCAGAGATCTTAATAGTTGGGATGAGCAGTTCTTC
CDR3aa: CATSRDLNSWDEQFF

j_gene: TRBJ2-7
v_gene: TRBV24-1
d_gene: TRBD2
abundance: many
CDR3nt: TGTGCCACCAGTGAAGCTCGACTAGCTGTCTCTGGTCGGCAGTACTTC
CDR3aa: CATSEARLAVSGRQYF

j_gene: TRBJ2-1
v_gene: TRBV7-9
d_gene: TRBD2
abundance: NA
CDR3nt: TGTGCCAGCAGCGCCGGGACTAGCGGGAGGGCCAATGAGCAGTTCTTC
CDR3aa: CASSAGTSGRANEQFF

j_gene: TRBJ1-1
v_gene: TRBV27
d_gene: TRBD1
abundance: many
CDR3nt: TGTGCCAGCAGCCCACAGGGGTGGGACACTGAAGCTTTCTTT
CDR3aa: CASSPQGWDTEAFF

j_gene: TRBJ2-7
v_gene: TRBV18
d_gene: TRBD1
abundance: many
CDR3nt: TGTGCCAGCTCACCACTGACAGGGAACGAGCAGTACTTC
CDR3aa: CASSPLTGNEQYF

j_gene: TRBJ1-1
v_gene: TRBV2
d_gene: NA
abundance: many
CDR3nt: TGTGCCAGCAATTTTGGACGGACTAACACTGAAGCTTTCTTT
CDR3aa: CASNFGRTNTEAFF

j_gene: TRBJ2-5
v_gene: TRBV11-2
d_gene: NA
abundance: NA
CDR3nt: TGTGCCAGCAGCATAACCGGGACATCGCTAGGGGCCCAGTACTTC
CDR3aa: CASSITGTSLGAQYF

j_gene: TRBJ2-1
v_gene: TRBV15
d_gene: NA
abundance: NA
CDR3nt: TGTGCCACCAGCAGAGCGGCAGACCCCTACAATGAGCAGTTCTTC
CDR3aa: CATSRAADPYNEQFF

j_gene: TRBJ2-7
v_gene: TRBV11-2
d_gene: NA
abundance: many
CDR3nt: TGTGCCAGCACCACCTCCTACGAGCAGTACTTC
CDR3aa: CASTTSYEQYF

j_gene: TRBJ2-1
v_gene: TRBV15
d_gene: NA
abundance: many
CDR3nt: TGTGCCACCAGCAGAGATAGGGCGGCCTACAATGAGCAGTTCTTC
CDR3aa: CATSRDRAAYNEQFF

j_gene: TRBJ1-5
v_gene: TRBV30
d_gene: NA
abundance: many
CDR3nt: TGTGCCTGGAGTGTTGTGGGGGGCCAGCCCCAGCATTTT
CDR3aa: CAWSVVGGQPQHF

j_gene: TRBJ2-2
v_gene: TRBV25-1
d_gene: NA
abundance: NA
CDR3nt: TGTGCCAGCAGACCGACAGGGAGGGACACCGGGGAGCTGTTTTTT
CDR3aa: CASRPTGRDTGELFF

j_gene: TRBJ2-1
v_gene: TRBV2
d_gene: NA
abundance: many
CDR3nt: TGTGCCAGCATTCTTACCGTGGGCAATGAGCAGTTCTTC
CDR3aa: CASILTVGNEQFF

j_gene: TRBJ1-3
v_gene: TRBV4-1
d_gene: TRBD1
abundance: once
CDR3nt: TGCGCCAGCAGTCCGGTCGGGACAGGGGGCCTTGGAAACACCATATATTTT
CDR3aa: CASSPVGTGGLGNTIYF

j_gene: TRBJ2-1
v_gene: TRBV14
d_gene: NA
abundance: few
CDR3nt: TGTGCCAGCAGCCAAGACGAGCGTACTAACCTGGGGGGCGACAATGAGCAGTTCTTC
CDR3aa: CASSQDERTNLGGDNEQFF

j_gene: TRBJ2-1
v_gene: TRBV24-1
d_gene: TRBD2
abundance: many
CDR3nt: TGTGCCACCATCCTAGCGGGAGATAATGAGCAGTTCTTC
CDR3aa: CATILAGDNEQFF

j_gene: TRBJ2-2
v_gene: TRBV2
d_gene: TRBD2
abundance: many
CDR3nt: TGTGCCAGCAGTGTCCAAAGCGGGAGTCCCTACACCGGGGAGCTGTTTTTT
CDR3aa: CASSVQSGSPYTGELFF

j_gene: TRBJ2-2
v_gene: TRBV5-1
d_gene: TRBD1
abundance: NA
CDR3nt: TGCGCCAGCAGCTTGGCGGGACAGGGTTCCGGGGAGCTGTTTTTT
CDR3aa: CASSLAGQGSGELFF